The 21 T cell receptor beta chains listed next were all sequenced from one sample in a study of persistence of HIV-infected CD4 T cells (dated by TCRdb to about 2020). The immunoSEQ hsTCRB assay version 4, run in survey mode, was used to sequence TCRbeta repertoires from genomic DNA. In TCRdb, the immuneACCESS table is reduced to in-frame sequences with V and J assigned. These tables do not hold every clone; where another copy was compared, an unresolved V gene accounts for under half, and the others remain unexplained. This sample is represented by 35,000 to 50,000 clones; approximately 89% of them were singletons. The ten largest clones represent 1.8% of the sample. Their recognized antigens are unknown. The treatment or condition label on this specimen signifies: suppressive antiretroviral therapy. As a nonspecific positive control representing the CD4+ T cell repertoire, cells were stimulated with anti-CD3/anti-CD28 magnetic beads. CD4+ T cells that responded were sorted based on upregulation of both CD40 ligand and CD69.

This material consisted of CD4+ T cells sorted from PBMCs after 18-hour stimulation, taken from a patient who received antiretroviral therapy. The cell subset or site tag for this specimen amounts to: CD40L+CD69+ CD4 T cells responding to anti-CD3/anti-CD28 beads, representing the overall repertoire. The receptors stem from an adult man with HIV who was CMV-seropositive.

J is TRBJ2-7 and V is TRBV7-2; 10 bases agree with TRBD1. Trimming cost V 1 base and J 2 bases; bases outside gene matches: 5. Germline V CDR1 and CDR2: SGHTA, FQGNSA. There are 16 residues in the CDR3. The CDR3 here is CASSLGGGQGAYEQYF. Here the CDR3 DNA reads TGTGCCAGCAGCTTAGGGGGTGGACAGGGGGCCTACGAGCAGTACTTC.

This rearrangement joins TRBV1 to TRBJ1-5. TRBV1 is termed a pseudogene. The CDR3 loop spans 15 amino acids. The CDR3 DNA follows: TGCACCAGTCTCTGTAAGACAGAGGGGTATCAGCCCCAGCATTTT. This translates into CTSLCKTEGYQPQHF.

CDR3 DNA: TGTGCCAGCAGCCATTTCCGCGGGGCAGATACGCAGTATTTT. Translated, it gives CASSHFRGADTQYF. The chain carries TRBV5-8 and TRBJ2-3; maybe TRBD2 (6 bases). V shed 4 bases and J shed 4 bases, with 13 bases lying between them. The germline gives CDR1 SGHTS, CDR2 YDEGEE. CDR3 length: 14 amino acids.

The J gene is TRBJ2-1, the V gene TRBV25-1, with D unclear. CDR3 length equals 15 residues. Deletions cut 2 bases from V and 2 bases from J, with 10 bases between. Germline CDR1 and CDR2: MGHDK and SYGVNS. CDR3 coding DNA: TGTGCCAGCAGTGAACCGGGTTCGACCTACAATGAGCAGTTCTTC. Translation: CASSEPGSTYNEQFF.

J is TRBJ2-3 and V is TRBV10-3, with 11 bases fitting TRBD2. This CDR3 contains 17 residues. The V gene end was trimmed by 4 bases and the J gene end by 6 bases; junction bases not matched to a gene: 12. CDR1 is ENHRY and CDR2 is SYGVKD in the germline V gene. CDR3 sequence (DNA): TGTGCCATCAGTGGCGGAAACGGGGTAGCGGGGGGGGATACGCAGTATTTT. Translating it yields CAISGGNGVAGGDTQYF.

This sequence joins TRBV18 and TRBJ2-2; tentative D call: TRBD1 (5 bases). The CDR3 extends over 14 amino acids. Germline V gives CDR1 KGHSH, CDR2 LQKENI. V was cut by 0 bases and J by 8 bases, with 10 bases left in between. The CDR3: CASSPPDNRGELFF. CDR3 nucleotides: TGTGCCAGCTCACCACCGGATAACAGGGGGGAGCTGTTTTTT.

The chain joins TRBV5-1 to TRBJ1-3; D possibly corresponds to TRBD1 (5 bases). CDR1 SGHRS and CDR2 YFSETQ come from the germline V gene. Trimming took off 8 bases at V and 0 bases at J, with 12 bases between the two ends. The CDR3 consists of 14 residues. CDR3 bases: TGCGCCAGTGCCCAGGGCAACTCTGGAAACACCATATATTTT. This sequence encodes CASAQGNSGNTIYF.

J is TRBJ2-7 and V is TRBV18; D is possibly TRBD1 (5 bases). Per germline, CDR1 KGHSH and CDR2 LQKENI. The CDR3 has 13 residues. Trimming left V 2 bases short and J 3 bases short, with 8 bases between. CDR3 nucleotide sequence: TGTGCCAGCTCACCAACAGGAAGCTACGAGCAGTACTTC. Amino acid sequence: CASSPTGSYEQYF. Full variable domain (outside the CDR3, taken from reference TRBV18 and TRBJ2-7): NAGVMQNPRHLVRRRGQEARLRCSPMKGHSHVYWYRQLPEEGLKFMVYLQKENIIDESGMPKERFSAEFPKEGPSILRIQQVVRGDSAAYFCASSPTGSYEQYFGPGTRLTVT.

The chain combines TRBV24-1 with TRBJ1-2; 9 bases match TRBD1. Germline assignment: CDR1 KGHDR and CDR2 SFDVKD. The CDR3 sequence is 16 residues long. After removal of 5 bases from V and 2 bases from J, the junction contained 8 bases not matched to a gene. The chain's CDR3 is CATSAGTGWVNYGYTF. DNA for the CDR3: TGTGCCACCAGTGCCGGGACAGGGTGGGTCAACTATGGCTACACCTTC.

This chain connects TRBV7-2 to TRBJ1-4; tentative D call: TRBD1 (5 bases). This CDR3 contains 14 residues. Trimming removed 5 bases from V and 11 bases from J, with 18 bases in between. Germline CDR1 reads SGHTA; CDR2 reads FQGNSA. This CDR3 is CASSRGGTLGKLFF. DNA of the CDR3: TGTGCCAGCAGCCGCGGCGGGACGTTGGGGAAACTGTTTTTT.

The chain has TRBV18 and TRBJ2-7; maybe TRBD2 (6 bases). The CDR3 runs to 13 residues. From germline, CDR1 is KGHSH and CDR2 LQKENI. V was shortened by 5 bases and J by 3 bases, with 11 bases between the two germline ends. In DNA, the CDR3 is TGTGCCAGCTCATCGGGACTCCACTACGAGCAGTACTTC. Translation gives CASSSGLHYEQYF.

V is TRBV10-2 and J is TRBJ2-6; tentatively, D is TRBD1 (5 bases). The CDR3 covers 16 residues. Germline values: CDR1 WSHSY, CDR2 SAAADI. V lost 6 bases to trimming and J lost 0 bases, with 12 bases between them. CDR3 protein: CASRDQGPSGANVLTF. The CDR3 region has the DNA TGCGCCAGCAGGGACCAGGGTCCCTCTGGGGCCAACGTCCTGACTTTC.

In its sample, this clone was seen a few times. The CDR3 sequence: CASSQVASSEQYF. The CDR3 DNA follows: TGTGCCAGCAGCCAAGTTGCATCGTCCGAGCAGTACTTC. The genes are TRBV4-2 and TRBJ2-7; D is unresolved. Trimming removed 1 base at V and 6 bases at J, with 10 bases between. This CDR3 spans 13 amino acids. In germline, CDR1 is LGHNA, CDR2 YNFKEQ.

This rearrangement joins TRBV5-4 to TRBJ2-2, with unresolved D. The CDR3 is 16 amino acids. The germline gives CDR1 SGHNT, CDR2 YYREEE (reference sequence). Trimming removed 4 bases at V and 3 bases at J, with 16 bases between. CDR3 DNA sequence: TGTGCCAGCAGCCCGGCGATAGGGAAGGACACCGGGGAGCTGTTTTTT. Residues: CASSPAIGKDTGELFF.

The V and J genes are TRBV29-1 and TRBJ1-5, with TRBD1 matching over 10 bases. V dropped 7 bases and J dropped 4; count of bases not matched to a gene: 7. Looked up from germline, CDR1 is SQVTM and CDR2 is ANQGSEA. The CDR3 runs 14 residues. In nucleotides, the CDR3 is TGCAGCGCAAGGGACAGGGGAGAGAATCAGCCCCAGCATTTT. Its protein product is CSARDRGENQPQHF.

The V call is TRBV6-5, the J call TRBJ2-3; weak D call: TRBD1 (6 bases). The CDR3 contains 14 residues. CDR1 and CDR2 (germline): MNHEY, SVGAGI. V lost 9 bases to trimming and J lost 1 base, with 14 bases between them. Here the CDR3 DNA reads TGTGCCAGTAGAATCTCAGGGGGCACAGATACGCAGTATTTT. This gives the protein CASRISGGTDTQYF.

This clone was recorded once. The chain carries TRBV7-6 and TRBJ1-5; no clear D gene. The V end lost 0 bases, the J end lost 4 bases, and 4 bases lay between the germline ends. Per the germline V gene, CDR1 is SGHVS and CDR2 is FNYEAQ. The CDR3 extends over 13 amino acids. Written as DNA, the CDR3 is TGTGCCAGCAGCTTAGCGATAAATCAGCCCCAGCATTTT. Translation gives CASSLAINQPQHF.

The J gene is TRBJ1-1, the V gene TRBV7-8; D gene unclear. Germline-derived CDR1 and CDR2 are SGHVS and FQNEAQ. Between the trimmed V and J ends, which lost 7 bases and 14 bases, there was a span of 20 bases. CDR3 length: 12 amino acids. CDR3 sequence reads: CASTLASGPPFF. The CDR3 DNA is TGTGCCAGCACCCTAGCGTCAGGACCTCCCTTCTTT.

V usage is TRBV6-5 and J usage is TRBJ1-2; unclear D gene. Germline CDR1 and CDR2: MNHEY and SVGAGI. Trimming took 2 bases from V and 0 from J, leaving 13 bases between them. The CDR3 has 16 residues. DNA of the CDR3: TGTGCCAGCAGTTACCAGTCAGGACCAGCTAACTATGGCTACACCTTC. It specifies CASSYQSGPANYGYTF.

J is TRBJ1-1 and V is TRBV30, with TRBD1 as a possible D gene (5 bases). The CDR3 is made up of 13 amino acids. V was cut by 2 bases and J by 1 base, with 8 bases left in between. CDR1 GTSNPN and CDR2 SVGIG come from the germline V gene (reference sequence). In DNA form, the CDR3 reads TGTGCCTGGAGTATCAGGGAGAACACTGAAGCTTTCTTT. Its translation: CAWSIRENTEAFF.

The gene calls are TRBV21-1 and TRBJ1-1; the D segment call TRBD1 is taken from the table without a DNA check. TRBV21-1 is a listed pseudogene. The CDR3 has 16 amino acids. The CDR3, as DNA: TGTGCCAGCAGCAAAGCCCGGACAGGGACAGGCACTGAAGCTTTCTTT. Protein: CASSKARTGTGTEAFF.